This T cell receptor beta chain was documented in a study of T-cell reconstitution after alpha-beta-depleted transplantation in children. Whole-study findings and limits: Hyperexpanded clones declined; after one year, newly produced T cells mostly supplied diversity. Several hundred expanded graft clones reportedly gave rise to the alpha-beta T cells present about two months after transplant. For some patients, TCRbeta diversity was high at day 60 because of recipient T cells and thymic progenitors that survived.

Concerning this clonotype: Its antigen is not identified.

Preparation of the TCRbeta library used unique molecular identifiers. TCRdb passed the PCR reads through MiXCR, listing each CDR3 protein once. The profile shows fewer than 250,000 distinct CDR3 sequences, roughly 7.7% of them singletons. The sample consisted of PBMCs, mostly from graft donor cells, taken 180 days after TCRalphabeta/CD19-depleted stem cell transplant. The clonotype originates from a male patient younger than 18 who had a stem cell transplant for acute lymphoblastic leukemia, so the T cells may come from the graft donor.

The CDR3, as DNA: TGTGCCAGCAGCAGGACTAGACTCACAGATACGCAGTATTTT. Translation gives CASSRTRLTDTQYF. The chain carries TRBV6-1 and TRBJ2-3, with 7 bases lining up with TRBD2. Germline loops: CDR1 MNHNS, CDR2 SASEGT. This CDR3 comprises 14 residues. After removal of 6 bases from V and 2 bases from J, the junction contained 5 bases not matched to a gene.